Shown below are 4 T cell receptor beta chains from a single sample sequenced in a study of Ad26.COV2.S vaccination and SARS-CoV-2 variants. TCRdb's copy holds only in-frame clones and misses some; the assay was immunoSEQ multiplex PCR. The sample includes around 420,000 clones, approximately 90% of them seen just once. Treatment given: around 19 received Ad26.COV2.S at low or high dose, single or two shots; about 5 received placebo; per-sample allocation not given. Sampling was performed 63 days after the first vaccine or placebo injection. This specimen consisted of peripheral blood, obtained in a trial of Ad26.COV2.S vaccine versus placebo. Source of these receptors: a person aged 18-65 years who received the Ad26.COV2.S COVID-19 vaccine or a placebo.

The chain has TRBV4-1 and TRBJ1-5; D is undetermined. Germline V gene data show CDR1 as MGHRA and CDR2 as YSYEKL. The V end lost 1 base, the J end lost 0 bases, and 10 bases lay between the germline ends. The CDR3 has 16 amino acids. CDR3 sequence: CASSQGTSGSNQPQHF. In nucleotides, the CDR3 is TGCGCCAGCAGCCAAGGGACGTCGGGTAGCAATCAGCCCCAGCATTTT.

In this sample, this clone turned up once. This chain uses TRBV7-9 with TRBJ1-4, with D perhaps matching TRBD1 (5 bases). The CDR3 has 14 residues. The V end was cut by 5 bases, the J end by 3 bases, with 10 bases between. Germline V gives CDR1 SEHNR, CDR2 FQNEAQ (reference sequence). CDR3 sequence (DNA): TGTGCCAGCAGCGCGGGACGGCCTAATGAAAAACTGTTTTTT. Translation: CASSAGRPNEKLFF.

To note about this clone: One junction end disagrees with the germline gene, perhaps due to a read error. The CDR3 sequence is CASSLGPANEKLFF. Here the CDR3 DNA reads TGTGCTAGCAGCTTAGGGCCGGCTAATGAAAAACTGTTTTTT. V and J are TRBV7-7 and TRBJ1-4, with unresolved D. The V gene's germline CDR1 is SSHAT and CDR2 FNYEAQ (reference sequence). This CDR3 has 14 amino acids.

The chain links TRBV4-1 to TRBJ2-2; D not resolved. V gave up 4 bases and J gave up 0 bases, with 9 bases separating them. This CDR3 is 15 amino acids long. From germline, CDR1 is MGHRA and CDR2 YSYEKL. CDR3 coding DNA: TGCGCCAGCAGCCTCCAGAGCGCGAACACCGGGGAGCTGTTTTTT. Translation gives CASSLQSANTGELFF.